The clone carrying this TCR beta chain occurred many times. RNA transcripts provided the source from which TCR beta CDR3 regions were amplified. The HTBI primer set was used in a first-round RT-PCR of the TCR CDR3. Via MiXCR, TCRdb re-called the multiplex PCR reads, giving one row per CDR3 protein. The sample holds approximately 610,000 distinct CDR3 sequences, over 15% seen once. V lost 10 bases, J lost 2 bases, and 9 bases stayed unmatched. The CDR3 is 16 amino acids. CDR1 and CDR2 (germline): SNHLY, FYNNEI. This record belongs to a study of T cells in Graves' hyperthyroidism and ophthalmopathy. Diagnosis of hyperthyroidism was new in patients aged 18 to 65, and its duration was under 2 months.

The source of this sequence is a woman in her late teens or twenties with Graves' hyperthyroidism. V gene TRBV2 combines with J gene TRBJ2-3; 13 bases fit TRBD2. The sequenced sample consisted of blood. The CDR3 spells CATLSGLAGFTDTQYF. DNA for the CDR3: TGTGCCACCCTTTCGGGACTAGCGGGATTCACAGATACGCAGTATTTT.